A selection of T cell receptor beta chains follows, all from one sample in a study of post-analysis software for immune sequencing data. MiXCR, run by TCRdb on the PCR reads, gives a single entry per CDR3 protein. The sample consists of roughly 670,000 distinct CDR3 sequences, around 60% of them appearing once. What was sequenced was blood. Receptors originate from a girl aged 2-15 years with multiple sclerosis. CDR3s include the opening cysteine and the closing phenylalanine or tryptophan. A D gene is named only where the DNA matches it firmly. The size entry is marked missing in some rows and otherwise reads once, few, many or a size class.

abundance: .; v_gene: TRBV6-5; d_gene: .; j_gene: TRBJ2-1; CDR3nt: TGTGCCAGCAGAGACACAATCGACAATGAGCAGTTCTTC; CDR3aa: CASRDTIDNEQFF
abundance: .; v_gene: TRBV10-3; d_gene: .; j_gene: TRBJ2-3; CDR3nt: TGTGCCATCAGTCATGTGGGGGAGGATACGCTGTATTTT; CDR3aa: CAISHVGEDTLYF
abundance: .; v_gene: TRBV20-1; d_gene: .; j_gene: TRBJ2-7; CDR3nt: TGCAGTGCTAGTAACAGTTACGAGCAGTACTTC; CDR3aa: CSASNSYEQYF
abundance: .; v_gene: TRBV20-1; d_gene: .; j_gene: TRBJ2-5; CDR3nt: TGCAGTGCCACCCGGAAACCTTCGAGAGGAGAGACCCAGTACTTC; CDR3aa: CSATRKPSRGETQYF
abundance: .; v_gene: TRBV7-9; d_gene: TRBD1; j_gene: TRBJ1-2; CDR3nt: TGTGCCAGCAGCCCCGGGCACGAGACAGGGGGCTACACCTTC; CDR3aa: CASSPGHETGGYTF
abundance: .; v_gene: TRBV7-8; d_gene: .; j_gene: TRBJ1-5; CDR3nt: TGTGCCAGCAGCTTACTACAGGGACGGGGAGATCAGCCCCAGCATTTT; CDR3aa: CASSLLQGRGDQPQHF
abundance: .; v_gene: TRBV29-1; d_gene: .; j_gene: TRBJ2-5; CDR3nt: TGCAGCGTTGAAGATGAGCGAGGCTTCGAAGAGACCCGGTACTTC; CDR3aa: CSVEDERGFEETRYF
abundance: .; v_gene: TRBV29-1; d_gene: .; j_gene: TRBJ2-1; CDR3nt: TGCAGCGTTGTTCAGGGACATACGGGGAATGAGCAGTTCTTC; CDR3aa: CSVVQGHTGNEQFF
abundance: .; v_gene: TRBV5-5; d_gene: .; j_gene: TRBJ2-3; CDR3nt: TGTGCCAGCAGCGACGACATGGGGGGATTGAATACGCAGTATTTT; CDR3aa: CASSDDMGGLNTQYF
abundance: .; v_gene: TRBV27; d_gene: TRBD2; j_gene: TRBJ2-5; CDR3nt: TGTGCCAGCAGTTCCCTAGCGGATGTACAAGAGACCCAGTACTTC; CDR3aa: CASSSLADVQETQYF
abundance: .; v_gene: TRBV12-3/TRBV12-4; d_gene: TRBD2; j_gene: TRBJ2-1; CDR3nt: TGTGCCAGCGGTCCAGAGGAGCGGGGCAATGGCAATGAGCAGTTCTTC; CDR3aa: CASGPEERGNGNEQFF
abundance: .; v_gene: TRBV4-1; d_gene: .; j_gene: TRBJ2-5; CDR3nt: TGCGCCAGCAGCCAAGAAAGGGCCGTTCAAGAGACCCAGTACTTC; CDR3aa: CASSQERAVQETQYF
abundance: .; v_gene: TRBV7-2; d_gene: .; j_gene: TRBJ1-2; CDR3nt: TGTGCCAGCAGCCAACCCCTTTGGGGCTACACCTTC; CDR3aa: CASSQPLWGYTF
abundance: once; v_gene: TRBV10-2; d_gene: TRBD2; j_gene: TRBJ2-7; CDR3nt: TGCGCCAGCAGTAGGGCTAGCGGGAGAGGAGCTAACGAGCAGTACTTC; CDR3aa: CASSRASGRGANEQYF
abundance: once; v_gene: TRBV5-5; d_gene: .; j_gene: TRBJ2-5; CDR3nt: TGTGCCAGCAGCTTGCATGGGACCATCCAAGAGACCCAGTACTTC; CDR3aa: CASSLHGTIQETQYF
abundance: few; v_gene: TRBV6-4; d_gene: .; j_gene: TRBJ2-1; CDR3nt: TGTGCCAGCAGTGAGATTGGCTCCTACAATGAGCAGTTCTTC; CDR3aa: CASSEIGSYNEQFF
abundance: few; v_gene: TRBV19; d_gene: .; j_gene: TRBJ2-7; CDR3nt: TGTGCCAGTAGTCCAGTCGGGACGTCCTACGAGCAGTACTTC; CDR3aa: CASSPVGTSYEQYF
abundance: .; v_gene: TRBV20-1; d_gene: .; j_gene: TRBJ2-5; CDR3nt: TGCAGTGCTAGGCTTCAGGAAGAGACCCAGTACTTC; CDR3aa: CSARLQEETQYF
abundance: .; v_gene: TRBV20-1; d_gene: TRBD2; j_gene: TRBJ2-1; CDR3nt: TGCAGTGCCCCCCGACTAGCGGGAGCGGGAGGGTCCTACAATGAGCAGTTCTTC; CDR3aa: CSAPRLAGAGGSYNEQFF
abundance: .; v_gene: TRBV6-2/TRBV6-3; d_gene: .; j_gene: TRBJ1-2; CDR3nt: TGTGCCAGCAGTTTGCCTGTGCCCTATGGCTACACCTTC; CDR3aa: CASSLPVPYGYTF
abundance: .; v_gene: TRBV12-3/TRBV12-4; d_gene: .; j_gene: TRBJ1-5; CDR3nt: TGTGCCAGCAGTTGGGACTCAAATCAGCCCCAGCATTTT; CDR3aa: CASSWDSNQPQHF
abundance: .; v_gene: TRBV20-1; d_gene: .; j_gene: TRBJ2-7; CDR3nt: TGCAGTGCTCAAGATTTACGGACCTACGAGCAGTACTTC; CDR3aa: CSAQDLRTYEQYF
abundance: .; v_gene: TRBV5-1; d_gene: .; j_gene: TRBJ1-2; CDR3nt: TGCGCCAGCAGCTTAGTTCCAGGGCTGCGATTCGGCTACACCTTC; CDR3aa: CASSLVPGLRFGYTF
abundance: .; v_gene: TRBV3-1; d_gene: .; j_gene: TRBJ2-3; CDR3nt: TGTGCCAGCAGCCAAGAAAAGGGGACCCTCACAGATACGCAGTATTTT; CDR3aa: CASSQEKGTLTDTQYF
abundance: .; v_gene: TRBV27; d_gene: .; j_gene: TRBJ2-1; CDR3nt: TGTGCCAGCAGTAAGACTACCCAAATCGAGCCCAATGAGCAGTTCTTC; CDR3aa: CASSKTTQIEPNEQFF
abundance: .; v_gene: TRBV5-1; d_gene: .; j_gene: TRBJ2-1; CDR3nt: TGCGCCAGCAGCTTCTCGACCAAGTCTAGCGAGAGCAATGAGCAGTTCTTC; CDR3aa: CASSFSTKSSESNEQFF
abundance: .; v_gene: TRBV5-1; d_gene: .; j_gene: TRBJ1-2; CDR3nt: TGCGCCAGCAGCTTGTCGGGTTACGATGGCTACACCTTC; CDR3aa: CASSLSGYDGYTF
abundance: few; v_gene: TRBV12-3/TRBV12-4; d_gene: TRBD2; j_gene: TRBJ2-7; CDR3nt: TGTGCCAGCAGGCCGGGACTAGCGGGTCTTGGCTACGAGCAGTACTTC; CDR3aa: CASRPGLAGLGYEQYF
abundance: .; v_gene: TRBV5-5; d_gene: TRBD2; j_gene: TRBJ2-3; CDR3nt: TGTGCCAGCAGCCCTAGCGGGGGGGCCCCCGGTACGCAGTATTTT; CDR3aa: CASSPSGGAPGTQYF
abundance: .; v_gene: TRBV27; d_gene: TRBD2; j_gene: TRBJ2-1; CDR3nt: TGTGCCAGCAGTTTATTGACTAGCGGGAGGAGGAATGAGCAGTTCTTC; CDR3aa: CASSLLTSGRRNEQFF
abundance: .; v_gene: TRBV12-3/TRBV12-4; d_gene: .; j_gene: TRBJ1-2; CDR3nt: TGTGCCAGCAGTTTGCAGGGGCCGGGCTATGGCTACACCTTC; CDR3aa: CASSLQGPGYGYTF
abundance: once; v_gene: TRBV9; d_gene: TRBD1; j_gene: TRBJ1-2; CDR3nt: TGTGCCAGCAGCGTAGACGGGACAGGCAGGCAGGGCTACACCTTC; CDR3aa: CASSVDGTGRQGYTF
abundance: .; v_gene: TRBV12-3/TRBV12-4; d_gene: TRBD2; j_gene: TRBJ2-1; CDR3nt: TGTGCCAGCAGTTTATTAGCGGGAGTATCTGAGCAGTTCTTC; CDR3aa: CASSLLAGVSEQFF
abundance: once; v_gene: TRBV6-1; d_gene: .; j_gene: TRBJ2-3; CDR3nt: TGTGCCAGCAGGCCCCTTCGGGATACGCAGTATTTT; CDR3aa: CASRPLRDTQYF
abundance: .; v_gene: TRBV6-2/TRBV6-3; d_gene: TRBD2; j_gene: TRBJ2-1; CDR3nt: TGTGCCAGCAGTTACAGCGGACTAGCGGGAGTCGGCCACAATGAGCAGTTCTTC; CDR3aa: CASSYSGLAGVGHNEQFF
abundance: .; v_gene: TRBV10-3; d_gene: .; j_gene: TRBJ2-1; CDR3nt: TGTGCCATCAGTGAGACGGGGTTTCAGTTCTTC; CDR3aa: CAISETGFQFF
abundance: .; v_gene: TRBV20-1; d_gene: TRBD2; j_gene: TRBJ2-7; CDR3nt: TGCAGTGCTAGACCCTCGGGACTACCTCCCTACGAGCAGTACTTC; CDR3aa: CSARPSGLPPYEQYF
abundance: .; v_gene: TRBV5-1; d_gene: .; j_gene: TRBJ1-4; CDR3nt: TGCGCCAGCAGCCGGCGTGGGGAGGAGAATGAAAAACTGTTTTTT; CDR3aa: CASSRRGEENEKLFF
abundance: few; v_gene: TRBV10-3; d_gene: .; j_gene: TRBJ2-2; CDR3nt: TGTGCCATCAGTGAGTCCGGGGAGCTGTTTTTT; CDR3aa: CAISESGELFF
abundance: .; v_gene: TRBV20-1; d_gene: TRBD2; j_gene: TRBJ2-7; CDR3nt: TGCAGTGTCCCGACTAGCGCCTCCTACGAGCAGTACTTC; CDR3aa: CSVPTSASYEQYF
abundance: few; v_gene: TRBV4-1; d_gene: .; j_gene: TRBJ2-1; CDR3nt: TGCGCCAGCAGCCAAGATCTGAGCGGCAGCTCCTACAATGAGCAGTTCTTC; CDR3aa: CASSQDLSGSSYNEQFF
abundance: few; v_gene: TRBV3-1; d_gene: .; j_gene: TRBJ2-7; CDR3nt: TGTGCCAGCAGCCAAGAGTACGGGGTACCGACCTACGAGCAGTACTTC; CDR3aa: CASSQEYGVPTYEQYF
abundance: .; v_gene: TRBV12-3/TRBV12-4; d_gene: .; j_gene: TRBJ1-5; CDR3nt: TGTGCCAGCAGTTTAAGTCGGAATCAGCCCCAGCATTTT; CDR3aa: CASSLSRNQPQHF
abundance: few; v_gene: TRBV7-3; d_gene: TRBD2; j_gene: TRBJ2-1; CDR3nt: TGTGCCAGCAGCGAACTAGCGGGTAGGGTCAATGAGCAGTTCTTC; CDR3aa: CASSELAGRVNEQFF
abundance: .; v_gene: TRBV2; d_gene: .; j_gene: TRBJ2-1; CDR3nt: TGTGCCGGCGGGGGAGGCAGGGGCTCCTACAATGAGCAGTTCTTC; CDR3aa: CAGGGGRGSYNEQFF
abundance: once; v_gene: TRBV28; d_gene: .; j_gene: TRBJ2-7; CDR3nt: TGTGCCAGCAGTTTCCACCGGGGGCCCCACGAGCAGTACTTC; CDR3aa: CASSFHRGPHEQYF
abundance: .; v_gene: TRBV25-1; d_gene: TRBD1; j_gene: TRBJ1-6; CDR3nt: TGTGCCAGCAGGTCCCAGGGGGATTCACCCCTCCACTTT; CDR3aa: CASRSQGDSPLHF
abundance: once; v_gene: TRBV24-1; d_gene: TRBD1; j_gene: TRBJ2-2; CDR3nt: TGTGCCACCAGTGATTTAGCAGGGGGCTCGGACGGGGAGCTGTTTTTT; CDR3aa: CATSDLAGGSDGELFF
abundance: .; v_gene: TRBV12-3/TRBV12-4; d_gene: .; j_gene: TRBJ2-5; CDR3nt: TGTGCCAGCAGCAAGACTAGGCAGACCCAGTACTTC; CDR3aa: CASSKTRQTQYF
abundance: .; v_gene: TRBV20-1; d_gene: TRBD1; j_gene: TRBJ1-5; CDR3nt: TGCAGTGCCCTAACGGTGGACAGGGTCAATAGCAATCAGCCCCAGCATTTT; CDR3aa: CSALTVDRVNSNQPQHF
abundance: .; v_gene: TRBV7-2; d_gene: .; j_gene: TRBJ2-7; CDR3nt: TGTGCCAGCAGCTACTTCGGGACATCCGACGAGCAGTACTTC; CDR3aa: CASSYFGTSDEQYF
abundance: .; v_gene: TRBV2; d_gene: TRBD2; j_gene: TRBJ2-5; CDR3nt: TGTGCCCTAAATGCGGGACTAGCGGGAGAGGAGACCCAGTACTTC; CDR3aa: CALNAGLAGEETQYF
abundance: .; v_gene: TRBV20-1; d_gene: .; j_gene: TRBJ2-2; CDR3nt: TGCAGTGCTAGCGGTTCGGTAAACACCGGGGAGCTGTTTTTT; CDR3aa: CSASGSVNTGELFF
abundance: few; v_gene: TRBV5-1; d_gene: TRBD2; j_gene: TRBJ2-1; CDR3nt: TGCGCCAGCAGCTCATGGGACTATGTCTATGAGCAGTTCTTC; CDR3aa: CASSSWDYVYEQFF
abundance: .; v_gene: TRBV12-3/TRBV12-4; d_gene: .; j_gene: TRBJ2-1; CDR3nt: TGTGCCAGCAGGCCCTCGGCGCTAGCTTACAATGAGCAGTTCTTC; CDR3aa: CASRPSALAYNEQFF
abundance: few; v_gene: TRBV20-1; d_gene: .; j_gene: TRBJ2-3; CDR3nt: TGCAGTGCTAGGCGGGGTCCCCACCAGGGAGATACGCAGTATTTT; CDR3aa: CSARRGPHQGDTQYF
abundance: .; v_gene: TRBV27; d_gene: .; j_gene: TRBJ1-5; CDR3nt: TGTGCCAGCAGTTTATTCGGAAACGAGCCCCAGCATTTT; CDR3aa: CASSLFGNEPQHF
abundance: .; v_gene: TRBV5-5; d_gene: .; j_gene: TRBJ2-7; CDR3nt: TGTGCCAGCAGCTTGTCGCCCAGATCCTACGAGCAGTACTTC; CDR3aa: CASSLSPRSYEQYF